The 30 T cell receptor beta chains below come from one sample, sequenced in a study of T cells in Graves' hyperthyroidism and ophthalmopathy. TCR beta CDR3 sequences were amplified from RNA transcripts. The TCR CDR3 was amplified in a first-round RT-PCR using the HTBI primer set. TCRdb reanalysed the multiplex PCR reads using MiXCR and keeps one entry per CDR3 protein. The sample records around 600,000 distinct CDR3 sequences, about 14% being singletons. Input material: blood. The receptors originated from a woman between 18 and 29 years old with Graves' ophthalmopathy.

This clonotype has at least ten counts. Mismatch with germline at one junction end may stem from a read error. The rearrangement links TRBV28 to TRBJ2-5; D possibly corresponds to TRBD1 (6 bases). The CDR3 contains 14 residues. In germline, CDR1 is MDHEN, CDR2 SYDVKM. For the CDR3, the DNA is TGTGCCAGCAGTCTATGGACAGTCCAAGAGACCCAGTACTTC. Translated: CASSLWTVQETQYF.

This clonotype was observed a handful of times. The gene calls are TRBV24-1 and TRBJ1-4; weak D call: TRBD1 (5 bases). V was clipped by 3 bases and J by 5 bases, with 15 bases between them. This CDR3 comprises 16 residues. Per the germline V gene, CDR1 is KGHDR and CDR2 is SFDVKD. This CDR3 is CATSDGPSQGNEKLFF. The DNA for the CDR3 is TGTGCCACCAGTGATGGACCTTCCCAGGGAAATGAAAAACTGTTTTTT.

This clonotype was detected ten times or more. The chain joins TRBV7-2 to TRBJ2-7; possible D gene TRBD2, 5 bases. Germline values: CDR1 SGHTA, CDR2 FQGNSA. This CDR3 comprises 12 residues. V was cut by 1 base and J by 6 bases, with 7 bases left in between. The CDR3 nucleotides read TGTGCCAGCAGCTTAGTAGGGAGCGAGCAGTACTTC. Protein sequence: CASSLVGSEQYF.

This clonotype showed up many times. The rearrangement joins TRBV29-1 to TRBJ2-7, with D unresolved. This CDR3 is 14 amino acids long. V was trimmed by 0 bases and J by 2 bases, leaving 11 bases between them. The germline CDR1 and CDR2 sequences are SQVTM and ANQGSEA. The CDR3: CSVEEPTYPYEQYF. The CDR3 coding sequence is TGCAGCGTTGAAGAGCCCACTTACCCCTACGAGCAGTACTTC.

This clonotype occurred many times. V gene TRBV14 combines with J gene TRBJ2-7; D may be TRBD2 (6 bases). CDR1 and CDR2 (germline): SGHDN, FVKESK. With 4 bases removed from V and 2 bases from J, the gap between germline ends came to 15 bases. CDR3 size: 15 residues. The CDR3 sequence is CASSLLGGEAYEQYF. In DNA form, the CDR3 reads TGTGCCAGCAGCCTCCTCGGGGGAGAAGCCTACGAGCAGTACTTC.

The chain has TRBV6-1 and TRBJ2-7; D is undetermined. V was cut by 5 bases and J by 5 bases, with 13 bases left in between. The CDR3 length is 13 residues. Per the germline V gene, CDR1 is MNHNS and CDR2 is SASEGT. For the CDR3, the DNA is TGTGCCAGCAGTACCCCCTTAAAAAACGAGCAGTACTTC. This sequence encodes CASSTPLKNEQYF.

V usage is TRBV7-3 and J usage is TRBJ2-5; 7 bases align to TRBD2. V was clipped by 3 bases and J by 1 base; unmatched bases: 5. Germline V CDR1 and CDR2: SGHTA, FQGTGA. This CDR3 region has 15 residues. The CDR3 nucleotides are TGTGCCAGCAGCTTGGGACTAAACAGCCAAGAGACCCAGTACTTC. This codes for CASSLGLNSQETQYF.

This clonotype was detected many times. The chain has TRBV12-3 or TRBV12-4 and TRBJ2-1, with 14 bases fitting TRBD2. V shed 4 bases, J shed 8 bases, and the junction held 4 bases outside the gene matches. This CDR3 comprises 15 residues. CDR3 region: CASSSTTSGGDEQFF. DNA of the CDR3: TGTGCCAGCAGTTCGACGACTAGCGGGGGGGATGAGCAGTTCTTC.

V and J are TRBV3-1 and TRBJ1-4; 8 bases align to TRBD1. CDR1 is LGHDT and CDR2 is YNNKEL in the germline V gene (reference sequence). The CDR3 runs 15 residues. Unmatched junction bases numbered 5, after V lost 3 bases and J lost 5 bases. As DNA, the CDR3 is TGTGCCAGCAGCCAGCCGGGACAGGAAAATGAAAAACTGTTTTTT. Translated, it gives CASSQPGQENEKLFF.

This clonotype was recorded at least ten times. As DNA, the CDR3 is TGCGCCAGCAGCTCGGGACTAGCGGGAGCCAATGAGCAGTTCTTC. Residues: CASSSGLAGANEQFF. The V and J genes are TRBV5-1 and TRBJ2-1; 14 bases line up with TRBD2. Germline CDR1 reads SGHRS; CDR2 reads YFSETQ. CDR3 length: 15 amino acids. Trimming removed 3 bases from V and 6 bases from J; junction bases left unmatched: 2.

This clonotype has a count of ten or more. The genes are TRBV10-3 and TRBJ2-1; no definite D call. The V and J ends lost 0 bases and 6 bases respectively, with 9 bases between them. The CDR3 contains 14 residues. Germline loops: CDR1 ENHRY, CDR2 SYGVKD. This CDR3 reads CAISESLRSNEQFF. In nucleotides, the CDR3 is TGTGCCATCAGTGAGTCGCTCAGGTCCAATGAGCAGTTCTTC.

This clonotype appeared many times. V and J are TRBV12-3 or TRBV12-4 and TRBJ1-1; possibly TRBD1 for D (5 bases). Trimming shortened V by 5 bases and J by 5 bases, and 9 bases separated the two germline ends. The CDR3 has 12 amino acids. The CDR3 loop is CASSLQVTEAFF. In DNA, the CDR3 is TGTGCCAGCAGTCTACAGGTGACTGAAGCTTTCTTT.

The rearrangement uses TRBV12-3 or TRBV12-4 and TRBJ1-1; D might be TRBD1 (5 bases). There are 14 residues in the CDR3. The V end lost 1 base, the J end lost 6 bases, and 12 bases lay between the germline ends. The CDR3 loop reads CASSLGQGIAEAFF. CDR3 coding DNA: TGTGCCAGCAGTTTAGGCCAGGGCATCGCTGAAGCTTTCTTT.

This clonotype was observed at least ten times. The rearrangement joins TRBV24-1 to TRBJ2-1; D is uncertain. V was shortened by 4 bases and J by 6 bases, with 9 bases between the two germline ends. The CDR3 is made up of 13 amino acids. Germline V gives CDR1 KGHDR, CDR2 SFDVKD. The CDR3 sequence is CATSEPSSNEQFF. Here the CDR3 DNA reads TGTGCCACCAGTGAACCCAGCAGCAATGAGCAGTTCTTC.

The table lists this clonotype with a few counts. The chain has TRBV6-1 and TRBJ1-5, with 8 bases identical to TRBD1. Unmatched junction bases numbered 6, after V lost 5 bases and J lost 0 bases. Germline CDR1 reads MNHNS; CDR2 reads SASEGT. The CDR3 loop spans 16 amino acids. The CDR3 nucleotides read TGTGCCAGCAGTCAAAAGACAGGGGTTAGCAATCAGCCCCAGCATTTT. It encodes CASSQKTGVSNQPQHF.

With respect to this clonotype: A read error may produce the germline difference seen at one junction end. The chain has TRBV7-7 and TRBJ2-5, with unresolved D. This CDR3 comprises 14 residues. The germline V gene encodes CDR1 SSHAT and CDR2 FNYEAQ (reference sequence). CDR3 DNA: TGTGCTAGCAGCCCCAAGTTGATCCAAGAGACCCAGTACTTC. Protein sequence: CASSPKLIQETQYF.

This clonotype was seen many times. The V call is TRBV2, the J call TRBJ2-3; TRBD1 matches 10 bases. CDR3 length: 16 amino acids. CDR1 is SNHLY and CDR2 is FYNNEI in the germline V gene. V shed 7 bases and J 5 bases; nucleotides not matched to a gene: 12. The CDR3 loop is CASNSWTGGNVDTQYF. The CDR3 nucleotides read TGTGCCAGCAATTCCTGGACAGGGGGGAACGTAGATACGCAGTATTTT.

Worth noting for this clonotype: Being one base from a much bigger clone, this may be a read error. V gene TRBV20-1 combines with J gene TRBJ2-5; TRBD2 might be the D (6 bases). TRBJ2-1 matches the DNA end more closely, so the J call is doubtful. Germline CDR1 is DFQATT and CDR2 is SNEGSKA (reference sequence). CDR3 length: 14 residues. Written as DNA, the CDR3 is TGCAGTGCTAGTAGGGCTAGCGCCCAAGAGACCCAGTTCTTC. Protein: CSASRASAQETQFF.

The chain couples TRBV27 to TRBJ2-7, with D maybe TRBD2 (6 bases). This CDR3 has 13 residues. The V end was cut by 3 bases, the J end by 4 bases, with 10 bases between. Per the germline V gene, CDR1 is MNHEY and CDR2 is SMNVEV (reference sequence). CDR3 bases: TGTGCCAGCAGTTTGGGGAGGATTTACGAGCAGTACTTC. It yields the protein CASSLGRIYEQYF.

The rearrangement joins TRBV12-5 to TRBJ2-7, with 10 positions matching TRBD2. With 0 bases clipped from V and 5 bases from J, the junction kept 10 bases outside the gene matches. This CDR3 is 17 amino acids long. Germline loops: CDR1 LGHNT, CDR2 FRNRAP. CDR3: CASGLVRAGGPFHEQYF. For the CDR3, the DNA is TGTGCTAGTGGTTTGGTTCGAGCGGGAGGGCCTTTCCACGAGCAGTACTTC.

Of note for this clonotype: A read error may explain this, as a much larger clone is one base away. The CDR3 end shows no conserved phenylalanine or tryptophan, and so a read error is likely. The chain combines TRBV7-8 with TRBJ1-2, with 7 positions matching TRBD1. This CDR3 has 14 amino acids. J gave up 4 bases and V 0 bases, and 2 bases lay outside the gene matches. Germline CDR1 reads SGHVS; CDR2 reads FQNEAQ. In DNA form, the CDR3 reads TGTGCCAGCAGCTTAGCAGGGGGCGGCTATGGCTACACCTCC. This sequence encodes CASSLAGGGYGYTS.

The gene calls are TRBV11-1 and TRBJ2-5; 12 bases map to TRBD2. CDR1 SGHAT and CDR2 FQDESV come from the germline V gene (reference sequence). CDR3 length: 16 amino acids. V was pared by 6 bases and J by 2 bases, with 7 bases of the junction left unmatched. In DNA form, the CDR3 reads TGTGCCAGCAGTGCCGCCGGGACTAGCGGGCAAGAGACCCAGTACTTC. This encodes CASSAAGTSGQETQYF.

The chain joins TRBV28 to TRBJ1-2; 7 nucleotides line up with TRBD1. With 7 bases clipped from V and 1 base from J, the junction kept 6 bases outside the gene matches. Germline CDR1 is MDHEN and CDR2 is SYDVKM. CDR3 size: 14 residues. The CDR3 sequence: CASIAGGSNYGYTF. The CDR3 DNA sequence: TGTGCCAGCATAGCAGGGGGAAGTAACTATGGCTACACCTTC.

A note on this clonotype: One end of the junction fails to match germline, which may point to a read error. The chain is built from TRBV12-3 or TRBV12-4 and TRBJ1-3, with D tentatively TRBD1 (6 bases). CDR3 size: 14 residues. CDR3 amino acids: CAGSLGGVGNTIYF. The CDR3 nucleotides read TGTGCCGGCAGTTTAGGGGGAGTTGGAAACACCATATATTTT.

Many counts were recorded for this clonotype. This chain's CDR3 is CASSYDSQSREGEQYF. The CDR3 DNA follows: TGTGCCAGCAGTTACGACTCCCAGTCGCGGGAGGGCGAGCAGTACTTC. The V call is TRBV6-6, the J call TRBJ2-7; 9 positions match TRBD2. The length of the CDR3 is 16 residues. Germline V gene lookup returns CDR1 MNHNY and CDR2 SVGAGI (reference sequence). The ends lost 2 bases at V and 6 bases at J; junction bases unmatched: 11.

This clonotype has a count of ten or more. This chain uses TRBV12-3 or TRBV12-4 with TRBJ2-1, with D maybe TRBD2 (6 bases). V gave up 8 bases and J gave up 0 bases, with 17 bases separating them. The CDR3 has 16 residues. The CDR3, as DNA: TGTGCCAGCGGCCATACGGCGGGACGCTCCTACAATGAGCAGTTCTTC. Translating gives CASGHTAGRSYNEQFF.

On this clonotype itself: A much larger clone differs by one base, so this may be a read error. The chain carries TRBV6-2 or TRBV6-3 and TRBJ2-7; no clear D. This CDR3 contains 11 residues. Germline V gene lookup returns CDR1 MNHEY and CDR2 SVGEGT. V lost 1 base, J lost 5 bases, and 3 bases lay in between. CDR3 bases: TGTGCCAGCAGTTACTTAGACGAGCAGTACTTC. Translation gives CASSYLDEQYF.

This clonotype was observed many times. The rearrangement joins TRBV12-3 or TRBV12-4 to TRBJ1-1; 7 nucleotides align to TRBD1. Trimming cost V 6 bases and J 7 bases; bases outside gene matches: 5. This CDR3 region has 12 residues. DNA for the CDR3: TGTGCCAGCAGCCGAGGACAGGTTGAAGCTTTCTTT. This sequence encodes CASSRGQVEAFF.

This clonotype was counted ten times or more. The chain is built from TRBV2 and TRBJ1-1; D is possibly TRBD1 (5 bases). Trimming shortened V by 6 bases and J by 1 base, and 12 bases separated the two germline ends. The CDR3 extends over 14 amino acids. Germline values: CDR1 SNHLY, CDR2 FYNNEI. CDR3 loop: CASRADTRNTEAFF. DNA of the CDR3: TGTGCCAGCAGAGCGGACACGAGGAACACTGAAGCTTTCTTT.

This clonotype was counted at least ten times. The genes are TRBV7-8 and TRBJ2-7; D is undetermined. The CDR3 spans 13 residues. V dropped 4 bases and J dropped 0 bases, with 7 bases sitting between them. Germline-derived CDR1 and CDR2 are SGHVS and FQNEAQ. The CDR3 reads CASSSRPSYEQYF. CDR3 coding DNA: TGTGCCAGCAGCTCCCGTCCCTCCTACGAGCAGTACTTC.